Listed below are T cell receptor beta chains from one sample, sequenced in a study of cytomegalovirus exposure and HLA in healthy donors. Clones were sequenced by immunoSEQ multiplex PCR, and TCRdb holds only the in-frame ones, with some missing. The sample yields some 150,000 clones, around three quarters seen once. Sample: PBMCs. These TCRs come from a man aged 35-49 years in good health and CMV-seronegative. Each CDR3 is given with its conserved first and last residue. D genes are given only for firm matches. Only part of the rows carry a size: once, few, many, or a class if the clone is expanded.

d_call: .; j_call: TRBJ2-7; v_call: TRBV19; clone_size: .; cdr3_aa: CASSIEPGTAYEQYF; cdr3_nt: TGTGCCAGTAGTATAGAACCAGGGACTGCCTACGAGCAGTACTTC
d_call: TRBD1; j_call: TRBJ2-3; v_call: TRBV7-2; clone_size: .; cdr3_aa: CASSRGQGATTDTQYF; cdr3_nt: TGTGCCAGCAGCCGGGGACAGGGGGCGACTACAGATACGCAGTATTTT
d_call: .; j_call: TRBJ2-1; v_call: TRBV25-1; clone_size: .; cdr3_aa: CASRVTGYNEQFF; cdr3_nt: TGTGCCAGCAGAGTGACTGGATACAATGAGCAGTTCTTC
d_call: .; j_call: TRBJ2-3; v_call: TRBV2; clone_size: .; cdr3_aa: CASTENTDTQYF; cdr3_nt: TGTGCCAGCACCGAGAATACAGATACGCAGTATTTT
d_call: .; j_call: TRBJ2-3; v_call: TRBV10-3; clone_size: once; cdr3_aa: CATLAANTQYF; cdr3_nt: TGTGCCACCCTCGCGGCCAATACGCAGTATTTT
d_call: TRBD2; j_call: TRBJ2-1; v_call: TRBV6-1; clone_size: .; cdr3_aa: CASSGGPPGLAGGQANEQFF; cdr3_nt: TGTGCCAGCAGTGGGGGACCGCCGGGACTAGCGGGAGGCCAGGCCAATGAGCAGTTCTTC
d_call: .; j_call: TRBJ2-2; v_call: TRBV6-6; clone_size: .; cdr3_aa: CASRHTRPNTGELFF; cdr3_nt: TGTGCCAGCAGACACACCCGCCCGAACACCGGGGAGCTGTTTTTT
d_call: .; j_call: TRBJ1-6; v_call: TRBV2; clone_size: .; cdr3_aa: CASSEGQGNTPLHF; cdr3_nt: TGTGCCAGCAGTGAAGGGCAGGGTAATACACCCCTCCACTTT
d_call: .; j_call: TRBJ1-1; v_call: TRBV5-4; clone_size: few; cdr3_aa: CASSQRGMGEAFF; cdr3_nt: TGTGCCAGCAGCCAAAGGGGGATGGGTGAAGCCTTCTTT
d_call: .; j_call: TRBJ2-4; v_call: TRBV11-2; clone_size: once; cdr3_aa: CASSFGPGDDKNIQYF; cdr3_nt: TGTGCCAGCAGCTTCGGACCAGGGGATGACAAAAACATTCAGTACTTC
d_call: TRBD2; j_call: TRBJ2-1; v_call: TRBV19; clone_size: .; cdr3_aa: CASSITIAGTSNEQFF; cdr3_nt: TGTGCCAGTAGTATAACTATAGCGGGAACTAGCAATGAGCAGTTCTTC
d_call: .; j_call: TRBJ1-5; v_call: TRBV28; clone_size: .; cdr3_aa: CASSRDTSMDQPQHF; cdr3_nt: TGTGCCAGCAGCCGGGACACCTCTATGGATCAGCCCCAGCATTTT
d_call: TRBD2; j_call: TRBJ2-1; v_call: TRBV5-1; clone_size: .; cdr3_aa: CASRLAGGSRRGSYNEQFF; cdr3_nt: TGCGCCAGCAGACTAGCGGGAGGCAGTCGGCGTGGGTCCTACAATGAGCAGTTCTTC
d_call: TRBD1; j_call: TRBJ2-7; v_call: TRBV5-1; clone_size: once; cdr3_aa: CASSGGQSWEQYF; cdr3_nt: TGCGCCAGCAGCGGGGGACAGTCCTGGGAGCAGTACTTC
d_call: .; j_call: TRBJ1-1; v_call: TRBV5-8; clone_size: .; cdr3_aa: CASSLDGLLTEAFF; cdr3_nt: TGTGCCAGCAGCTTGGATGGCCTTCTCACTGAAGCTTTCTTT
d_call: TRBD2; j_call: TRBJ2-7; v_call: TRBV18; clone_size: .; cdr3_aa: CASSPTSGSSYEQYF; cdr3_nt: TGTGCCAGCTCACCAACTAGCGGGAGCTCCTACGAGCAGTACTTC
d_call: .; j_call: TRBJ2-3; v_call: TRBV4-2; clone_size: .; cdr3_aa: CASSPGDPADTQYF; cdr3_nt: TGTGCCAGCTCGCCGGGAGACCCTGCAGATACGCAGTATTTT
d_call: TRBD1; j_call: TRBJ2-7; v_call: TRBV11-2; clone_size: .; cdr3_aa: CASSDRGGEQYF; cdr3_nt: TGTGCCAGCAGCGACAGGGGCGGCGAGCAGTACTTC
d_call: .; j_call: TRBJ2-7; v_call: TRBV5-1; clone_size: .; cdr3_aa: CASSRDFSFSSYEQYF; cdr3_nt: TGCGCCAGCAGCCGGGACTTCTCCTTCAGCTCCTACGAGCAGTACTTC
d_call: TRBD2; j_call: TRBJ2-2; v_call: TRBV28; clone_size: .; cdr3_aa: CASSFLAASGRGELFF; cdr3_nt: TGTGCCAGCAGTTTCCTAGCGGCTAGCGGGAGGGGGGAGCTGTTTTTT
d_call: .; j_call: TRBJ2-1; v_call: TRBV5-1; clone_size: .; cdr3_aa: CASSSVAGGYNEQFF; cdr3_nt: TGCGCCAGCAGCTCGGTCGCAGGGGGGTACAATGAGCAGTTCTTC
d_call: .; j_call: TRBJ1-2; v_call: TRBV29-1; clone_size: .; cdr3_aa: CSVEGSYGYTF; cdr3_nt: TGCAGCGTTGAAGGCAGCTATGGCTACACCTTC
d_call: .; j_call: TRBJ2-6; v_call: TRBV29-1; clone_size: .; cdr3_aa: CSVVGEGGANVLTF; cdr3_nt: TGCAGCGTGGTAGGGGAAGGTGGGGCCAACGTCCTGACTTTC
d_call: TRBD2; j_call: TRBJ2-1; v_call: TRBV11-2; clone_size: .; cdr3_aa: CASSPTSGRGGAYNEQFF; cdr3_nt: TGTGCCAGCAGCCCTACTAGCGGGAGGGGGGGGGCCTACAATGAGCAGTTCTTC
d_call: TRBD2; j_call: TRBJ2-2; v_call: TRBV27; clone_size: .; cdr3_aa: CASVRGLAVTGELFF; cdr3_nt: TGTGCCAGCGTCCGGGGACTAGCGGTTACCGGGGAGCTGTTTTTT
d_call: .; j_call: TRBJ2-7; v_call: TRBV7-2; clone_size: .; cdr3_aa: CASSSRAGTYEQYF; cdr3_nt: TGTGCCAGCAGCTCTCGAGCAGGGACCTACGAGCAGTACTTC
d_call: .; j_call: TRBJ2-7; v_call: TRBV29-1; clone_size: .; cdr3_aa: CSVAATAYEQYF; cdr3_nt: TGCAGCGTTGCGGCGACTGCCTACGAGCAGTACTTC
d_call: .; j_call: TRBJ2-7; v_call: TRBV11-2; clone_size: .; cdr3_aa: CASSYGANEQYF; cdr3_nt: TGTGCCAGCAGCTATGGGGCTAACGAGCAGTACTTC
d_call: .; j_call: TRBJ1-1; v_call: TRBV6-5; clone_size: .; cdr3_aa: CASSLQENTEAFF; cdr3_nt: TGTGCCAGCAGCCTACAGGAGAACACTGAAGCTTTCTTT
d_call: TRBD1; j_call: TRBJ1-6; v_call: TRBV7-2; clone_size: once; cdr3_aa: CASSSGTGVRSPLHF; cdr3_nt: TGTGCCAGCAGCTCCGGGACAGGCGTTCGATCACCCCTCCACTTT
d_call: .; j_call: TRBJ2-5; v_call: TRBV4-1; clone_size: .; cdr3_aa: CASSQDTLGGTDETQYF; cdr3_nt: TGCGCCAGCAGCCAAGACACCCTAGGCGGGACCGACGAGACCCAGTACTTC
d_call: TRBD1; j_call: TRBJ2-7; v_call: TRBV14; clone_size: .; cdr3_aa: CASRPRNRDRFYEQYF; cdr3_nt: TGTGCCAGCAGACCTCGGAACCGGGACAGGTTTTACGAGCAGTACTTC
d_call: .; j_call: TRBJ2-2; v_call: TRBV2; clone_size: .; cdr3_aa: CASSSTGVNTGELFF; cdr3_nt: TGTGCCAGCAGCTCAACGGGGGTGAACACCGGGGAGCTGTTTTTT
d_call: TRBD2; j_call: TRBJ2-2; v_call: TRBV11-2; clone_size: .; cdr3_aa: CASSSRTSGYTGELFF; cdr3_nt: TGTGCCAGCAGCTCAAGGACTAGCGGTTACACCGGGGAGCTGTTTTTT
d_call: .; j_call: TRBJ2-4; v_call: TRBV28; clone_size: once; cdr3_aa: CASSLEVTKNIQYF; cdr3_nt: TGTGCCAGCAGTTTAGAGGTGACCAAAAACATTCAGTACTTC
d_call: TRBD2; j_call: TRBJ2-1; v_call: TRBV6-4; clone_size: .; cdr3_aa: CASSPTGLAGNEQFF; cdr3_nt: TGTGCCAGCAGTCCTACGGGACTAGCGGGCAATGAGCAGTTCTTC
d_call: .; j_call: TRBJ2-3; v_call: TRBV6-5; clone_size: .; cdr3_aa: CASGLSSTDTQYF; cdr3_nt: TGTGCCAGCGGTTTATCTAGCACAGATACGCAGTATTTT
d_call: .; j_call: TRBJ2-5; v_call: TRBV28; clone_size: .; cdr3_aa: CAAPPSVGGQETQYF; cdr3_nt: TGTGCCGCTCCGCCGTCAGTAGGCGGACAAGAGACCCAGTACTTC
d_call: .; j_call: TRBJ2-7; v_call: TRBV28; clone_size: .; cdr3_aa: CASSIRGHVYEQYF; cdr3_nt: TGTGCCAGCAGTATCAGGGGACACGTCTACGAGCAGTACTTC
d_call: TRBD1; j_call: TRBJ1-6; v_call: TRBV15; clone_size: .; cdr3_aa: CATSKDREYSPLHF; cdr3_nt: TGTGCCACCAGCAAGGACAGGGAATATTCACCCCTCCACTTT
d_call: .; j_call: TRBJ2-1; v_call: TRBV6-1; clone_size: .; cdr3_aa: CASSEGGYRVVNEQFF; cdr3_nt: TGTGCCAGCAGTGAGGGGGGGTACAGGGTGGTAAATGAGCAGTTCTTC